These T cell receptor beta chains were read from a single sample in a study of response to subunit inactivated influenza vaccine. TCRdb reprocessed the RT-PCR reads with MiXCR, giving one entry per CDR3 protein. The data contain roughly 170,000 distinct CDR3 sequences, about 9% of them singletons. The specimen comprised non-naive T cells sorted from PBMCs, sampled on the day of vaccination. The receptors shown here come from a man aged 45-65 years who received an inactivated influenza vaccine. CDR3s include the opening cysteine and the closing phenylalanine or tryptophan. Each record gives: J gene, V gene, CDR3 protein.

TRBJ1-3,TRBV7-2,CASSLARTGVGNTIYF
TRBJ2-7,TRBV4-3,CASSQDRGPYEQYF
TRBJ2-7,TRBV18,CASSGTNYEQYF
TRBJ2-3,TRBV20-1,CSAPVLDTQYF
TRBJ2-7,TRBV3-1,CASSPRQGMAYEQYF
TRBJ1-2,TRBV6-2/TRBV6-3,CASTTPGQGRGSGYTF
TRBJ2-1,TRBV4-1,CASSQDVGNSYNEQFF
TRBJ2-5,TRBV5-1,CASKTSELQETQYF
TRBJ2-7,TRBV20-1,CSARVSRVYEQYF
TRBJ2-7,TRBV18,CASSPGTGAAGVEQYF
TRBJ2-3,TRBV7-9,CASSSPGQPDTQYF
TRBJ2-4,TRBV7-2,CASSSMATAKNIQYF
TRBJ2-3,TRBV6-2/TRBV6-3,CASSYVQGEVSDTQYF
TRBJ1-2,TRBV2,CASREDRGLKGYTF
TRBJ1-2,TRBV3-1,CASSPPKANYGYTF
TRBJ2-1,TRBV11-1,CASGLGQGGEQFF
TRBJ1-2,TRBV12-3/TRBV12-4,CASSFSPGGLIYGYTF
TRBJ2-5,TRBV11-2,CASSLRQGGQVAQYF
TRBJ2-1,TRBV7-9,CASRPRLAGGGPEQFF
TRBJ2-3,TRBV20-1,CSASDFSGKDTQYF
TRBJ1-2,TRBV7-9,CASSLDEVVVSYGYTF
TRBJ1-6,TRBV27,CASSNRQNNSPLHF
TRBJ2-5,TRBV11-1,CASSLVDPRPPAGYQETQYF
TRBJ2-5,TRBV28,CASTQRGPLTQETQYF
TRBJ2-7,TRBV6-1,CASSERTRGGEQYF
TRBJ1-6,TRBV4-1,CASSQSKGLLNSPLHF
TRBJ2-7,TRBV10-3,CAISVSSGGYEQYF
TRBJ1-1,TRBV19,CASTKDRVNTEAFF
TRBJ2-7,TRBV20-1,CSARDHVSYEQYF
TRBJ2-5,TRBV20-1,CSAARAGGRETQYF
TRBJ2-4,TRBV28,CASSLGPGLAENIQYF
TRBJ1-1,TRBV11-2,CASSSFGRPSEAFF
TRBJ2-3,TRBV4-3,CASSQEMSGSFSDTQYF
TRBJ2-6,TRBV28,CASGSQGSGANVLTF
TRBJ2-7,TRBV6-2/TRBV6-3,CASSRVPAYEQYF
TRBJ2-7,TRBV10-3,CAISVMGGYEQYF
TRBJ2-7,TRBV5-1,CASSAQGAHMDEQYF
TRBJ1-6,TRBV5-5,CASSLGNGAGISPLHF
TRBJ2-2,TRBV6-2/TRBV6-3,CASSWTAIITNTGELFF
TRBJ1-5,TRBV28,CASSLGAYYQPQHF
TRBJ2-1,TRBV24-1,CATSDPGPQGNEQFF
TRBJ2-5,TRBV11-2,CASSTRTSLGPSGETQYF
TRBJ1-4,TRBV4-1,CASSQDLDRANEKLFF
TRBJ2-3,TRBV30,CAWNFPRDTDTQYF
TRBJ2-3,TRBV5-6,CASSLVAGGTDTQYF
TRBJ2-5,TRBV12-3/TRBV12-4,CARRLAGGETQYF
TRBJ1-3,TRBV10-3,CAISRQAAGGNTIYF
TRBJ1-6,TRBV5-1,CASSLAVNNSPLHF
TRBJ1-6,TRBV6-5,CASSFLPAGLDSPLHF
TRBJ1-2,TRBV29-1,CSVYNSYGYTF
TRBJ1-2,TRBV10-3,CAIRLRDGDYGYTF
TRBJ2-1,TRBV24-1,CATSDGLAGPVWSNEQFF
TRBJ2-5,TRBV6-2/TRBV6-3,CATIRGSQETQYF